These T cell receptor beta chains were read from a single sample in a study of T cells in Graves' hyperthyroidism and ophthalmopathy. TCRdb reprocessed the multiplex PCR reads via MiXCR and lists one record per CDR3 protein. This table holds hundreds of thousands of distinct CDR3 sequences, roughly 14% found once. The material sequenced was blood. These receptors all come from a man younger than 35 with Graves' ophthalmopathy. The CDR3 runs from the conserved cysteine through the conserved F or W. The D gene is left open where the match is weak. Rows may omit the clone size; those that give it use once, few, many or a size class.

v_call,clone_size,j_call,d_call,cdr3_length,cdr3_aa,cdr3_nt
TRBV19,NA,TRBJ1-1,NA,13,CASSLGRGAEAFF,TGTGCCAGTAGCCTGGGGAGGGGAGCTGAAGCTTTCTTT
TRBV2,many,TRBJ2-5,TRBD1,13,CASSETGVETQYF,TGTGCCAGCAGCGAGACAGGGGTAGAGACCCAGTACTTC
TRBV3-1,many,TRBJ2-1,NA,16,CASSRTRWERPIEQFF,TGTGCCAGCAGCCGAACAAGGTGGGAGCGGCCCATTGAGCAGTTCTTC
TRBV27,many,TRBJ2-3,TRBD2,16,CASSLGTSGSSDTQYF,TGTGCCAGCAGTTTAGGGACTAGCGGATCTTCAGATACGCAGTATTTT
TRBV12-3/TRBV12-4,NA,TRBJ2-5,NA,14,CASSLRGPGETQYF,TGTGCCAGCAGCCTCCGCGGTCCGGGGGAGACCCAGTACTTC
TRBV4-1,few,TRBJ2-1,NA,15,CASRSALPSYNEQFF,TGCGCCAGCAGGTCGGCGCTCCCTTCCTACAATGAGCAGTTCTTC
TRBV10-2,many,TRBJ2-7,NA,10,CASRDYEQYF,TGCGCCAGTCGTGACTACGAGCAGTACTTC
TRBV6-6,NA,TRBJ2-1,NA,18,CASSYSGVSVPGHNEQFF,TGTGCCAGCAGTTACTCAGGGGTCTCGGTGCCGGGCCATAATGAGCAGTTCTTC
TRBV30,NA,TRBJ1-2,TRBD1,15,CAWSEGANANYGYTF,TGTGCCTGGAGTGAGGGGGCAAACGCTAACTATGGCTACACCTTC
TRBV27,many,TRBJ1-1,NA,13,CASSLRQNTEAFF,TGTGCCAGCAGTCTCAGGCAGAACACTGAAGCTTTCTTT
TRBV6-1,NA,TRBJ2-5,TRBD2,16,CASSSRTSGSGETQYF,TGTGCCAGCAGCTCCCGGACTAGCGGGAGCGGTGAGACCCAGTACTTC
TRBV6-1,many,TRBJ2-7,NA,13,CASSHGNPYEQYF,TGTGCCAGCAGCCACGGGAACCCCTACGAGCAGTACTTC
TRBV9,many,TRBJ1-5,NA,13,CASSPTQGQPQHF,TGTGCCAGCAGCCCCACCCAAGGCCAGCCCCAGCATTTT
TRBV27,NA,TRBJ1-5,NA,15,CASSLNRDSYQPQHF,TGTGCCAGCAGTTTAAACAGGGATTCTTATCAGCCCCAGCATTTT
TRBV27,many,TRBJ2-7,TRBD2,14,CASRQLGLAYEQYF,TGTGCCAGCAGACAGCTTGGACTAGCGTACGAGCAGTACTTC
TRBV4-1,NA,TRBJ2-2,TRBD1,16,CASSLGQGTNTGELFF,TGCGCCAGCAGCCTAGGACAGGGAACGAACACCGGGGAGCTGTTTTTT
TRBV9,many,TRBJ2-7,NA,14,CASSVAGQSYEQYF,TGTGCCAGCAGCGTAGCTGGACAGTCCTACGAGCAGTACTTC
TRBV6-5,many,TRBJ2-7,NA,16,CASSYSWDTYSYEQYF,TGTGCCAGCAGTTACTCGTGGGACACCTACTCCTACGAGCAGTACTTC
TRBV5-1,many,TRBJ2-3,NA,14,CASSWGAGSNTQYF,TGCGCCAGCAGCTGGGGGGCGGGGAGCAATACGCAGTATTTT
TRBV11-1,many,TRBJ2-5,NA,18,CASSQHQAARGPRVGQYF,TGTGCCAGCAGCCAGCATCAAGCGGCGCGGGGGCCACGGGTCGGCCAGTACTTC
TRBV11-3,many,TRBJ1-3,NA,13,CASSLPGRNTIYF,TGTGCCAGCAGCTTACCAGGGAGAAACACCATATATTTT
TRBV5-1,many,TRBJ2-2,NA,17,CASSLVHGDANTGELFF,TGCGCCAGCAGCTTGGTCCACGGGGACGCGAACACCGGGGAGCTGTTTTTT
TRBV29-1,many,TRBJ1-1,TRBD1,14,CSVSRDRAGTEAFF,TGCAGCGTCTCCCGGGACAGGGCAGGCACTGAAGCTTTCTTT
TRBV15,NA,TRBJ2-1,NA,17,CVTSSSGLGSSYNEQFF,TGTGTCACCAGCAGTAGCGGTTTGGGGAGCTCCTACAATGAGCAGTTCTTC
TRBV6-6,few,TRBJ2-3,NA,14,CASSYRGMTDTQYF,TGTGCCAGCAGTTACAGGGGGATGACAGATACGCAGTATTTT
TRBV19,NA,TRBJ1-5,NA,13,CASSGAREQPQHF,TGTGCCAGTTCCGGGGCTAGGGAGCAGCCCCAGCATTTT
TRBV2,many,TRBJ1-6,NA,14,CASREYSYNSPLHF,TGTGCCAGCAGAGAGTACTCCTATAATTCACCCCTCCACTTT
TRBV29-1,few,TRBJ1-2,NA,14,CSVEEAGRVLGYTF,TGCAGCGTTGAAGAAGCGGGCAGGGTCCTTGGCTACACCTTC
TRBV5-1,many,TRBJ2-7,TRBD1,17,CASSPGRRQGLTYEQYF,TGCGCCAGCAGTCCCGGCAGGAGACAGGGGCTTACCTACGAGCAGTACTTC
TRBV7-8,many,TRBJ2-3,NA,15,CASSPLDSLTDTQYF,TGTGCCAGCAGCCCACTAGACAGTCTCACAGATACGCAGTATTTT
TRBV19,few,TRBJ2-6,NA,16,CASNGGGKSGANVLTF,TGTGCCAGTAACGGAGGCGGCAAGTCTGGGGCCAACGTCCTGACTTTC
TRBV13,many,TRBJ2-7,TRBD2,18,CASSLYPSGRVAPCEQYF,TGTGCCAGCAGCTTATACCCTAGCGGGAGGGTGGCTCCGTGCGAGCAGTACTTC
TRBV3-1,many,TRBJ2-7,NA,15,CASSQDGMEVHEQYF,TGTGCCAGCAGCCAAGATGGAATGGAGGTCCACGAGCAGTACTTC
TRBV18,NA,TRBJ2-7,NA,15,CASAEGHAKLYEQYF,TGTGCCAGCGCCGAGGGTCACGCCAAATTATACGAGCAGTACTTC
TRBV14,NA,TRBJ1-3,NA,15,CASSLSYQSGNTIYF,TGTGCCAGCAGCCTAAGTTATCAGTCTGGAAACACCATATATTTT
TRBV19,NA,TRBJ1-1,TRBD1,13,CASLWTGRTEAFF,TGTGCCAGCCTGTGGACAGGGAGGACTGAAGCTTTCTTT
TRBV7-9,many,TRBJ2-1,NA,14,CASSLVLENNEQFF,TGTGCCAGCAGCTTAGTCTTAGAGAACAATGAGCAGTTCTTC
TRBV9,NA,TRBJ2-1,NA,14,CASSVDYSYNEQFF,TGTGCCAGCAGCGTAGACTACTCCTACAATGAGCAGTTCTTC
TRBV4-1,many,TRBJ1-1,NA,15,CASSHTQELNTEAFF,TGCGCCAGCAGCCACACACAGGAGCTGAACACTGAAGCTTTCTTT
TRBV7-2,many,TRBJ1-4,NA,14,CASSPQQTNEKLFF,TGTGCCAGCAGCCCACAACAGACTAATGAAAAACTGTTTTTT
TRBV6-5,many,TRBJ1-2,NA,13,CASSYSKVYGYTF,TGTGCCAGCAGTTACTCGAAGGTCTATGGCTACACCTTC
TRBV29-1,NA,TRBJ2-7,NA,14,CSVETPGVAYEQYF,TGCAGCGTTGAAACCCCAGGGGTCGCCTACGAGCAGTACTTC
TRBV5-1,many,TRBJ2-5,TRBD2,13,CASSTSGSETQYF,TGCGCCAGCAGCACTAGCGGGAGTGAGACCCAGTACTTC
TRBV20-1,many,TRBJ2-1,TRBD2,14,CSAVLAGSYNEQFF,TGCAGTGCTGTTCTAGCGGGCTCCTACAATGAGCAGTTCTTC
TRBV11-2,NA,TRBJ1-1,TRBD1,15,CASNRGQGEGTEAFF,TGTGCCAGCAATAGGGGACAGGGGGAAGGGACTGAAGCTTTCTTT
TRBV7-2,once,TRBJ2-7,TRBD1,12,CASSSDRAEQYF,TGTGCCAGCAGCTCGGACAGGGCCGAGCAGTACTTC
TRBV19,few,TRBJ1-3,NA,14,CASSMGLSGNTIYF,TGTGCCAGTAGTATGGGCCTCTCTGGAAACACCATATATTTT
TRBV29-1,many,TRBJ1-1,TRBD1,13,CSVRTGGVTEAFF,TGCAGCGTACGGACAGGGGGCGTAACTGAAGCTTTCTTT
TRBV6-5,once,TRBJ2-1,TRBD2,14,CASGDSSGTSMSFF,TGTGCCAGCGGTGACTCGTCGGGGACTAGCATGTCGTTCTTC
TRBV2,few,TRBJ1-5,TRBD1,15,CAGSQDRVGNQPQHF,TGTGCCGGCAGTCAGGACAGGGTGGGCAATCAGCCCCAGCATTTT
TRBV6-5,many,TRBJ2-3,NA,16,CASSYWAGASTDTQYF,TGTGCCAGCAGTTACTGGGCGGGGGCCAGCACAGATACGCAGTATTTT
TRBV12-5,few,TRBJ2-1,NA,12,CASGPPGRGQFF,TGTGCTAGTGGGCCCCCTGGTAGGGGGCAGTTCTTC
TRBV20-1,many,TRBJ2-5,NA,13,CSARRGTGETQYF,TGCAGTGCTCGCAGGGGTACGGGGGAGACCCAGTACTTC
TRBV2,many,TRBJ2-5,NA,14,CASSELRLEETQYF,TGTGCCAGCAGTGAATTGAGACTAGAAGAGACCCAGTACTTC